Sequencing of this T cell receptor (beta chain) was carried out in a study of blood T cell repertoires in COVID-19. Study at large: The analysed material was cDNA or gDNA that came from T cells, B-cell-depleted T cells, or PBMCs.

The CDR3 covers 15 residues. V shed 2 bases and J 10 bases; nucleotides not matched to a gene: 11. Germline CDR1 and CDR2: GTSNPN and SVGIG (reference sequence). Data came from immunoSEQ multiplex PCR; TCRdb stores just in-frame clones and leaves some out. The data contain some 48,000 clones, 80% to 90% of them singletons. This clone was seen once. The receptor's source is a woman older than 75 with acute or convalescent COVID-19. Sequenced sample: peripheral blood. The J gene is TRBJ1-6, the V gene TRBV30; 7 nucleotides agree with TRBD1. CDR3 sequence: CAWSPADRVGSPLHF. The CDR3 DNA reads as TGTGCCTGGAGTCCCGCCGACAGGGTCGGGTCACCCCTCCACTTT.